The clone carrying this T cell receptor (beta chain) occurred a few times. Its antigen is still unknown. This record belongs to a study of T-cell memory formation after mild COVID-19. Across the study: In these data, TCR clusters were largely donor specific. The study's findings and limits: There was a balanced CD4/CD8 profile in clones contracting day 15 to 85, and later expanders leaned CD4+. Clones which contracted sat mainly in CM and EM if CD4+, and in EMRA if CD8+.

The V gene lost 7 bases and the J gene lost 4 bases, with 13 bases spanning the gap. The CDR3 contains 13 residues. Using constant-segment primers, 5'RACE produced TCR alpha and TCR beta cDNA libraries carrying sample barcodes and UMIs. TCRdb re-called the 5' RACE reads with MiXCR, one entry per CDR3 protein. The repertoire holds approximately 46,000 distinct CDR3 sequences, with about 6.8% as singletons. This TCR was recovered from an adult who had mild COVID-19 (a few samples of this study predate the infection). Cell type and time point are not known. Sequencing was performed on PBMCs or a T cell subset sorted from them (not recorded which). The chain couples TRBV12-3 or TRBV12-4 to TRBJ1-2, with unresolved D. CDR3 in DNA: TGTGCCAGCACTATCGGACTGATCTATGGCTACACCTTC. Its translation: CASTIGLIYGYTF.